What follows are 8 T cell receptor beta chains derived from one specimen sequenced in a study of beta chain features in type 1 diabetes. Their target antigens are unknown. Study findings and constraints: Shorter TCRB CDR3s, moderately but significantly so, marked every one of the four CD4+ subsets in Type 1 diabetes patients.

The investigators reverse transcribed all of the isolated RNA, so they sequenced expressed TCRB transcripts. The assay was immunoSEQ multiplex PCR, and TCRdb's table has in-frame clones only and misses some. The sample has a few hundred thousand clones, more than 11% seen once. Sequencing was performed on naive CD4+ T cells from blood. The receptors stem from a man younger than 45 with type 1 diabetes.

The rearrangement joins TRBV9 to TRBJ1-1, with 9 bases aligning to TRBD1. With V trimmed by 4 bases and J by 3 bases, 4 bases remained unmatched. Germline V gene sequence: CDR1 SGDLS, CDR2 YYNGEE. This CDR3 has 14 amino acids. CDR3 sequence: CASSPRQGDTEAFF. In DNA, the CDR3 is TGTGCCAGCAGCCCGAGACAGGGGGACACTGAAGCTTTCTTT.

V is TRBV19 and J is TRBJ2-7, with D tentatively TRBD1 (6 bases). Germline CDR1 and CDR2: LNHDA and SQIVND (reference sequence). V was trimmed by 3 bases and J by 2 bases, leaving 11 bases between them. The CDR3 totals 14 residues. CDR3 DNA sequence: TGTGCCAGTAGTATCCGGGACACGACCTACGAGCAGTACTTC. Its translation is CASSIRDTTYEQYF. Variable domain in full (rest from reference TRBV19 and TRBJ2-7): DGGITQSPKYLFRKEGQNVTLSCEQNLNHDAMYWYRQDPGQGLRLIYYSQIVNDFQKGDIAEGYSVSREKKESFPLTVTSAQKNPTAFYLCASSIRDTTYEQYFGPGTRLTVT.

This clone was counted a few times. This rearrangement joins TRBV5-1 to TRBJ1-4; no firm D call. The CDR3 sequence is 15 residues long. Germline CDR1 and CDR2: SGHRS and YFSETQ. V lost 4 bases and J lost 0, with 10 bases in between. CDR3 sequence reads: CASSPRQSTNEKLFF. CDR3 coding DNA: TGCGCCAGCAGCCCTCGACAATCAACTAATGAAAAACTGTTTTTT.

The rearrangement uses TRBV5-1 and TRBJ2-1; 11 bases are shared with TRBD2. The CDR3 runs 15 residues. J lost 4 bases, V lost 0 bases, and 0 bases had no gene match. The germline gives CDR1 SGHRS, CDR2 YFSETQ. The CDR3 is CASSLASGRYNEQFF. The DNA for the CDR3 is TGCGCCAGCAGCTTGGCTAGCGGGAGGTACAATGAGCAGTTCTTC.

The chain carries TRBV15 and TRBJ1-4; perhaps TRBD1 as D (6 bases). Germline V CDR1 and CDR2: LNHNV, YYDKDF (reference sequence). V lost 1 base to trimming and J lost 8 bases, with 17 bases between them. This CDR3 has 16 amino acids. The CDR3 nucleotides read TGTGCCACCAGCAGAGGTGCAGGGGCAGTCGAAGAAAAACTGTTTTTT. Translation gives CATSRGAGAVEEKLFF.

This clone was seen a few times. For the CDR3, the DNA is TGCGCCAGCAGCTTGTGGGCGGGAACGGACACCGGGGAGCTGTTTTTT. It encodes CASSLWAGTDTGELFF. This rearrangement joins TRBV5-1 to TRBJ2-2; weak D call: TRBD2 (6 bases). Germline V CDR1 and CDR2: SGHRS, YFSETQ. This CDR3 spans 16 amino acids. The V gene lost 1 base and the J gene lost 3 bases, with 13 bases spanning the gap.

The sample holds a few counts of this clone. The genes are TRBV6-5 and TRBJ2-5, with a weak D call TRBD1 (5 bases). Germline values: CDR1 MNHEY, CDR2 SVGAGI. CDR3 length equals 13 residues. The ends were cut back, 6 bases at V and 1 base at J, with 9 bases in the middle. CDR3 nucleotides: TGTGCCAGCAGCCGCGACAGCCAAGAGACCCAGTACTTC. Amino acids: CASSRDSQETQYF.

The rearrangement uses TRBV7-2 and TRBJ1-1; TRBD1 might be the D (6 bases). Germline V gene lookup returns CDR1 SGHTA and CDR2 FQGNSA. The CDR3 sequence is 17 residues long. The V end lost 5 bases, the J end lost 0 bases, and 19 bases lay between the germline ends. The CDR3 DNA reads as TGTGCCAGCAGCGCGGCCGGGGGGGCGGGTCTGAACACTGAAGCTTTCTTT. Protein: CASSAAGGAGLNTEAFF.